The clone carrying this TCR beta chain was seen more than once but under ten times. Its antigen is unknown. These data originate in a study of response to subunit inactivated influenza vaccine. Overall study results and limits: Authors suggested few new T cells are recruited by each seasonal influenza vaccination.

In TCRdb, the RT-PCR reads were re-called with MiXCR into one record per CDR3 protein. This table holds approximately 490,000 distinct CDR3 sequences, approximately 7.8% found once. The CDR3 is 14 residues long. Trimming removed 6 bases at V and 6 bases at J, with 18 bases between. CDR1 is LNHDA, CDR2 SQIVND, per germline (reference sequence). The specimen was PBMCs from blood, collected 23 months after vaccination. This rearrangement joins TRBV19 to TRBJ2-7, with D uncertain. The TCR comes from a man aged 50-75 years who received an inactivated influenza vaccine. This chain's CDR3 is CASSTKTKSTEQYF. The CDR3 DNA reads as TGTGCCAGTAGCACCAAAACCAAGTCTACCGAGCAGTACTTC.